This T cell receptor (beta chain) was profiled in a study of CD8+ T cells in alopecia areata (dated by TCRdb to the late 2010s). Turning to the overall study: Treated patients were enrolled in an open-label pilot trial of oral tofacitinib at 5 to 10 mg twice daily for moderate-to-severe alopecia areata. Patients received tofacitinib for 6 to 18 months and were then followed off drug for 6 months to check for delayed response and recurrence. The SALT score, which quantifies the percentage of affected scalp surface area, was used to measure disease severity in treated patients. High-throughput TCRbeta sequencing was used to examine T cell clonal expansion in alopecia areata in both the C3H/HeJ mouse model and human patients. Human TCRbeta sequencing covered scalp tissue and sorted CD4+ and CD8+ peripheral blood T cells from patchy and totalis/universalis alopecia areata patients and healthy controls. Biopsies were taken from tofacitinib-treated patients at baseline and at 4 and 24 weeks of treatment, and a later scalp biopsy was taken in several of the tofacitinib-treated patients. Scalp clonality was compared among normal scalp (n=4), patchy alopecia areata scalp (n=8), and alopecia totalis/universalis scalp (n=8). RNA was obtained with the PAXgene miRNA kit for fixed scalp, the miRNeasy kit for PBMCs, and the RNeasy kit for mouse skin. TCRbeta CDR3 regions were amplified by immunoSEQ multiplex PCR using 35 Vbeta forward and 13 Jbeta reverse primers.

The protocol used for the library was the immunoSEQ multiplex PCR assay. For TCR sequencing, RNA was extracted from every sample and reverse transcribed into cDNA to serve as template. First-strand cDNA was synthesized with SuperScript III using a 2:1 mix of oligo-dT and random hexamers. A synthetic immune receptor repertoire was used to measure amplification bias, and any remaining bias was corrected computationally. From the authors' description of their analysis: Raw reads were preprocessed for error removal, and CDR3 was defined according to IMGT conventions as running from the conserved cysteine to phenylalanine. Clonality was computed by normalizing Shannon entropy by log2 of the number of productive unique TCRs and subtracting the result from 1. Whether each scalp clone was CD4 or CD8 was inferred by checking scalp TCRbeta sequences against the CD4 and CD8 repertoires from sorted blood. TCRdb obtained this table from immuneACCESS and retained in-frame rearrangements with V and J assigned. These tables miss some clones; where compared with another copy, unresolved V genes account for less than half of the shortfall, and the remainder is unexplained. V and J calls and clone size are those listed in that table; D and trimming were worked out from the DNA. Here the sample has over 120,000 clones; roughly 52% occur a single time. The ten most abundant clones make up less than 20% of the sample.

Note on this clone: Its antigen is unknown. Per-base quality was not reported, and no clone a single base away is much larger than it.

Paper-wide results and their limitations: Tofacitinib significantly lowered scalp clonality and the number of expanded CD8+ clones among the top 100 scalp clones. Compared with normal scalp, lesional scalp had higher clonality and more expanded CD8+ clones, particularly in alopecia totalis/universalis, a pattern that suggests antigenic drive. Scalp TCR repertoire analysis is complicated because resident alphabeta T cells in normal human skin are also sequenced, whereas mouse skin is dominated by gammadelta T cells. During tofacitinib treatment, many expanded lesional clones remained in scalp and blood, and this persistence may partly explain relapse after treatment is stopped. Because the treated cohort was small and included a single nonresponder, larger studies are needed to assess links between baseline CD8+ expansion and response. Shared TCR sequences between patients were less evident than in mice, which may be partly attributable to HLA diversity in the patient population.

Reading the label with the study, this specimen's time point is: about 4 weeks on oral tofacitinib. Read against the paper, the sample's treatment or condition label means: oral pan-JAK inhibitor, 5-10 mg twice daily. From alopecia areata patients, peripheral blood was collected along with lesional scalp punch biopsies. PBMCs were separated by density centrifugation and stained for CD3, CD4 and CD8, after which CD4+ and CD8+ T cells were sorted on a FACSAria. Sequences were derived from CD8+ T cells sorted from blood, sampled at week 4, from a patient treated with tofacitinib. This TCR was sampled from a human donor with alopecia areata.

The sequenced DNA: TGCAGCCCACGGGACAGGGACAATGAGCAGTTCTTC. The resulting protein is CSPRDRDNEQFF. The V and J genes are TRBV29-1 and TRBJ2-1, with TRBD1 matching 9 junction bases. For CDR1 and CDR2, the germline V gene lists SQVTM and ANQGSEA. Germline trimming: 8 bases from V, 5 bases from J; junction bases outside gene matches: 4. The CDR3 goes from the cysteine to the phenylalanine over 12 residues. Just CDR3 DNA is preserved here, 36 bases in frame from base 1.